The clone carrying this T cell receptor (beta chain) has a handful of counts. Between the trimmed V and J ends, which lost 7 bases and 1 base, there was a span of 14 bases. The CDR3 length is 14 residues. The V gene's germline CDR1 is SGHNT and CDR2 YYREEE (reference sequence). MiXCR, run by TCRdb on the RACE reads, gives a single entry per CDR3 protein. The data contain 280,000 or so distinct CDR3 sequences, just under 8% of them seen just once; the ten biggest clones take up approximately 1.2%. This sample was taken from a study of human T cells and chemical hapten exposure. This sample's time point: pre-sensitization, week 0. Treatment given: therapeutic diphenylcyclopropenone sensitization with weekly scalp DPC.

The chain employs TRBV5-4 and TRBJ1-1; D unclear. The material was whole blood, obtained in connection with sensitization to the hapten diphenylcyclopropenone (DPC). This clonotype was obtained from a man younger than 35 with alopecia areata. Some clones in this sample may be carry-over from other donors' samples. CDR3 bases: TGTGCCAGCGGGCGCAGCGAAAAGAACACTGAAGCTTTCTTT. It codes for CASGRSEKNTEAFF.